These 27 T cell receptor beta chains share one sample of origin, sequenced in a study of identical twins (dated by TCRdb to the mid-2010s). Library construction relied on 5' RACE. TCRdb lists the instrument as Illumina HiSeq 2000. TCRdb's own reprocessing of the public reads used fastp at Q25 and MiXCR and kept productive beta chains. CDR3 protein sequences are deduplicated, and each keeps its most common genes and DNA. The sample includes about 890,000 distinct CDR3 sequences, with 9% to 15% observed a single time. The ten biggest clones cover around 1.5% of the sample. These same records also appear under a second study, on yellow fever vaccine responses in identical twins.

The sample comprised PBMCs. All receptors derive from a woman between 18 and 29 years old in good health.

This clonotype appeared many times. The rearrangement uses TRBV5-1 and TRBJ2-2; D uncertain. Germline V gene data show CDR1 as SGHRS and CDR2 as YFSETQ. This CDR3 comprises 15 residues. Trimming shortened V by 1 base and J by 5 bases, and 12 bases separated the two germline ends. Here the CDR3 DNA reads TGCGCCAGCAGCTTGTGGGTCCCGGAAACCGGGGAGCTGTTTTTT. It encodes CASSLWVPETGELFF. The full variable domain, its missing parts supplied by reference TRBV5-1 and TRBJ2-2, is KAGVTQTPRYLIKTRGQQVTLSCSPISGHRSVSWYQQTPGQGLQFLFEYFSETQRNKGNFPGRFSGRQFSNSRSEMNVSTLELGDSALYLCASSLWVPETGELFFGEGSRLTVL.

In its sample, this clonotype was seen a few times. The rearrangement links TRBV2 to TRBJ1-2; D might be TRBD1 (5 bases). CDR3 size: 11 residues. V was trimmed by 4 bases and J by 7 bases, leaving 7 bases between them. Per germline, CDR1 SNHLY and CDR2 FYNNEI. In DNA, the CDR3 is TGTGCCAGCAGTGCTGGGGCTGGCTACACCTTC. Encoded protein: CASSAGAGYTF.

The chain employs TRBV5-1 and TRBJ2-2; 12 bases map to TRBD2. CDR1 is SGHRS and CDR2 is YFSETQ in the germline V gene. The CDR3 extends over 17 amino acids. After removal of 1 base from V and 3 bases from J, the junction contained 4 bases not matched to a gene. The CDR3 region has the DNA TGCGCCAGCAGCTTGCTAGCGGGAGGGCTCGACACCGGGGAGCTGTTTTTT. This sequence encodes CASSLLAGGLDTGELFF.

This chain uses TRBV5-1 with TRBJ2-1, with 10 bases aligning to TRBD2. The CDR3 runs to 16 residues. Germline loops: CDR1 SGHRS, CDR2 YFSETQ. The V gene end was trimmed by 0 bases and the J gene end by 6 bases; junction bases not matched to a gene: 6. As DNA, the CDR3 is TGCGCCAGCAGCTTGGTCCCGACTAGCGGGCTCAATGAGCAGTTCTTC. Its translation is CASSLVPTSGLNEQFF.

This clonotype was seen only a few times. This chain joins TRBV20-1 and TRBJ1-4; D remains ambiguous. Germline V CDR1 and CDR2: DFQATT, SNEGSKA (reference sequence). The CDR3 is made up of 15 amino acids. V lost 2 bases to trimming and J lost 0 bases, with 10 bases between them. The CDR3 is CSARPPGSTNEKLFF. As DNA, the CDR3 is TGCAGTGCTAGACCACCGGGGTCAACTAATGAAAAACTGTTTTTT.

Ten or more counts support this clonotype. This CDR3 is CASSPTTSGGTDTQYF. CDR3 nucleotides: TGTGCCAGCAGCCCAACTACTAGCGGGGGGACAGATACGCAGTATTTT. V usage is TRBV7-9 and J usage is TRBJ2-3, with 12 nucleotides matching TRBD2. The CDR3 is 16 amino acids. V lost 5 bases and J lost 3; bases outside the gene matches: 6. CDR1 and CDR2 from the germline V gene are SEHNR and FQNEAQ (reference sequence).

The rearrangement uses TRBV2 and TRBJ2-1; 10 bases agree with TRBD2. J lost 7 bases, V lost 5 bases, and 8 bases had no gene match. The V gene's germline CDR1 is SNHLY and CDR2 FYNNEI. CDR3 length equals 15 residues. Here the CDR3 reads CASSSQGLAENEQFF. As DNA, the CDR3 is TGTGCCAGCAGTTCCCAAGGACTAGCGGAAAATGAGCAGTTCTTC.

This clonotype was detected many times. The chain combines TRBV18 with TRBJ2-1; 7 bases are shared with TRBD2. CDR3 length: 17 residues. CDR1 KGHSH and CDR2 LQKENI come from the germline V gene. J was trimmed by 5 bases and V by 4 bases; bases with no gene match: 14. The CDR3 here is CASSRNPPTSLNNEQFF. CDR3 sequence (DNA): TGTGCCAGCTCACGAAACCCGCCGACTAGCCTAAACAATGAGCAGTTCTTC.

This clonotype occurred a few times. V usage is TRBV5-1 and J usage is TRBJ2-3; a weak D match, TRBD2 (6 bases). V lost 3 bases and J 5 bases, leaving 16 bases between the germline ends. The CDR3 is 15 amino acids. CDR1 SGHRS and CDR2 YFSETQ come from the germline V gene. CDR3 residues: CASSWGDDPEDTQYF. CDR3 sequence (DNA): TGCGCCAGCAGCTGGGGGGATGACCCGGAAGATACGCAGTATTTT.

The chain has TRBV14 and TRBJ2-5; D might be TRBD2 (6 bases). Trimming removed 4 bases at V and 5 bases at J, with 14 bases between. The CDR3 extends over 14 amino acids. Germline V lookup: CDR1 SGHDN, CDR2 FVKESK. CDR3 loop: CASSLAGSWETQYF. Written as DNA, the CDR3 is TGTGCCAGCAGCCTCGCGGGATCGTGGGAGACCCAGTACTTC.

This clonotype was counted a few times. The chain is built from TRBV11-2 and TRBJ2-1, with 12 bases that match TRBD2. The V segment lost 4 bases and the J segment 4 bases; nucleotides outside the gene matches: 11. In germline, CDR1 is SGHAT, CDR2 FQNNGV. The CDR3 is 18 residues long. The CDR3: CASSSMTSGRGSYNEQFF. The CDR3 coding sequence is TGTGCCAGCAGCTCGATGACTAGCGGGAGAGGGTCATACAATGAGCAGTTCTTC.

This clonotype was seen only a few times. The chain links TRBV7-8 to TRBJ1-4, with 7 bases matching TRBD1. Germline CDR1 reads SGHVS; CDR2 reads FQNEAQ. V shed 4 bases and J 8 bases; nucleotides not matched to a gene: 13. This CDR3 is 16 amino acids long. The CDR3, as DNA: TGTGCCAGCAGCTCGCAGCTACAGGGGAGTGGGGAAAAACTGTTTTTT. It specifies CASSSQLQGSGEKLFF.

The chain has TRBV24-1 and TRBJ2-1; TRBD1 aligns across 7 bases. This CDR3 has 15 residues. Germline-derived CDR1 and CDR2 are KGHDR and SFDVKD. The junction had 8 bases not matched to a gene; V was cut back by 4 bases and J by 6 bases. The CDR3 loop reads CATSDPGQLGNEQFF. In nucleotides, the CDR3 is TGTGCCACCAGTGACCCGGGACAGCTTGGCAATGAGCAGTTCTTC.

The genes are TRBV6-1 and TRBJ2-2; no definite D call. Germline V gene lookup returns CDR1 MNHNS and CDR2 SASEGT. This CDR3 is built from 18 residues. V was clipped by 2 bases and J by 2 bases, with 18 bases between them. CDR3 region: CASSELGGHYTNTGELFF. The CDR3, as DNA: TGTGCCAGCAGTGAACTGGGCGGTCATTACACAAACACCGGGGAGCTGTTTTTT.

The sample holds a few counts of this clonotype. The gene calls are TRBV4-2 and TRBJ2-1; 9 bases are shared with TRBD2. The junction had 3 bases not matched to a gene; V was cut back by 0 bases and J by 0 bases. CDR3 length: 17 residues. Germline CDR1 reads LGHNA; CDR2 reads YNFKEQ. DNA of the CDR3: TGTGCCAGCAGCCAAGAAGGCGGGAGGGCCTCCTACAATGAGCAGTTCTTC. Its translation: CASSQEGGRASYNEQFF.

V usage is TRBV27 and J usage is TRBJ2-5; D perhaps matches TRBD2 (5 bases). In germline, CDR1 is MNHEY, CDR2 SMNVEV (reference sequence). Trimming pared 5 bases from V and 2 bases from J, leaving 9 bases between. This CDR3 spans 13 amino acids. Here the CDR3 DNA reads TGTGCCAGCAGTCCAGAGGGACAAGAGACCCAGTACTTC. This sequence encodes CASSPEGQETQYF.

Only a few counts were recorded for this clonotype. The chain uses TRBV24-1 and TRBJ2-1; TRBD1 agrees at 8 bases. In germline, CDR1 is KGHDR, CDR2 SFDVKD. CDR3 length: 18 amino acids. Trimming removed 3 bases from V and 7 bases from J; junction bases left unmatched: 16. The CDR3, as DNA: TGTGCCACCAGTGATCCGACAGGGGACGTGGGATACAGGAATGAGCAGTTCTTC. Translating gives CATSDPTGDVGYRNEQFF.

In its sample, this clonotype was seen a few times. This rearrangement joins TRBV9 to TRBJ1-3; possibly TRBD1 for D (5 bases). Trimming left V 0 bases short and J 8 bases short, with 15 bases between. CDR3 length: 15 amino acids. The germline V gene encodes CDR1 SGDLS and CDR2 YYNGEE. CDR3 bases: TGTGCCAGCAGCGTAGCCCCAGGGTCTATAGACACCATATATTTT. As protein: CASSVAPGSIDTIYF.

There are a few counts of this clonotype. For the CDR3, the DNA is TGTGCCAGCAGCACAGGGACAGGGAAATACTACGAGCAGTACGTC. This gives the protein CASSTGTGKYYEQYV. V gene TRBV28 combines with J gene TRBJ2-7, with 9 bases aligning to TRBD1. This CDR3 comprises 15 residues. In germline, CDR1 is MDHEN, CDR2 SYDVKM. V was clipped by 6 bases and J by 3 bases; unmatched bases: 9.

The J gene is TRBJ1-2, the V gene TRBV11-2; D unclear. CDR1 and CDR2 from the germline V gene are SGHAT and FQNNGV. CDR3 size: 14 residues. V shed 5 bases and J shed 3 bases, with 13 bases lying between them. The CDR3 bases are TGTGCCAGCAGCCTTAATGGCGGGGACTATGGCTACACCTTC. Its translation is CASSLNGGDYGYTF.

This clonotype was counted only a few times. The genes are TRBV5-6 and TRBJ2-7; D gene ambiguous. The V end lost 0 bases, the J end lost 3 bases, and 10 bases lay between the germline ends. This CDR3 is 14 amino acids long. Germline loops: CDR1 SGHDT, CDR2 YYEEEE. CDR3 DNA sequence: TGTGCCAGCAGCTTGGATTTGGGCCGCTACGAGCAGTACTTC. It specifies CASSLDLGRYEQYF.

This clonotype was recorded a few times. The rearrangement joins TRBV12-3 or TRBV12-4 to TRBJ1-2; D gene unclear. V lost 5 bases, J lost 8 bases, and 9 bases lay in between. The CDR3 has 11 residues. The CDR3 region is CASSNNFGYTF. CDR3 in DNA: TGTGCCAGCAGTAATAATTTCGGCTACACCTTC.

In this sample, this clonotype turned up a few times. V usage is TRBV6-5 and J usage is TRBJ2-1, with 8 bases lining up with TRBD2. With 0 bases clipped from V and 4 bases from J, the junction kept 2 bases outside the gene matches. This CDR3 has 15 residues. Germline lookup yields CDR1 MNHEY and CDR2 SVGAGI. CDR3 sequence: CASSYSTGGYNEQFF. CDR3 bases: TGTGCCAGCAGTTACTCCACGGGAGGGTACAATGAGCAGTTCTTC.

This clonotype has just a few counts. J is TRBJ2-1 and V is TRBV27; 9 positions match TRBD2. Germline V gene sequence: CDR1 MNHEY, CDR2 SMNVEV (reference sequence). The CDR3 loop spans 18 amino acids. V lost 2 bases, J lost 2 bases, and 10 bases stayed unmatched. The CDR3 spells CASSLEWEREDPYNEQFF. DNA of the CDR3: TGTGCCAGCAGTTTAGAATGGGAGCGGGAGGATCCCTACAATGAGCAGTTCTTC.

This clonotype was counted only a few times. The genes are TRBV12-3 or TRBV12-4 and TRBJ1-5; D possibly corresponds to TRBD1 (5 bases). Deletions cut 5 bases from V and 9 bases from J, with 11 bases between. CDR3 length: 12 residues. CDR3 sequence: CASSPIGVPQHF. In DNA form, the CDR3 reads TGTGCCAGCAGTCCGATAGGGGTGCCCCAGCATTTT.

This clonotype was picked up a small number of times. This sequence joins TRBV20-1 and TRBJ1-5, with 9 bases lining up with TRBD1. The V and J ends lost 7 bases and 4 bases, in that order; junction bases with no gene match: 2. This CDR3 spans 12 amino acids. CDR1 is DFQATT and CDR2 is SNEGSKA in the germline V gene (reference sequence). The CDR3 region has the DNA TGCAGTGGACAGGGGGAGAATCAGCCCCAGCATTTT. Protein sequence: CSGQGENQPQHF.

The rearrangement links TRBV7-3 to TRBJ2-1, with 7 bases that match TRBD2. V gave up 5 bases and J gave up 6 bases; unmatched junction bases: 7. Germline assignment: CDR1 SGHTA and CDR2 FQGTGA. CDR3 size: 14 residues. The CDR3 bases are TGTGCCAGCAGCCGGGGAGTAGCGGGCAATGAGCAGTTCTTC. It specifies CASSRGVAGNEQFF.